A single T cell receptor (beta chain) is shown here with its context. No antigen is known for it. No per-base quality is available; no much larger clone lies one base away. This sample stems from a study of OX40 agonist ivuxolimab in advanced cancers. Regarding the research as a whole: Ivuxolimab was an agonistic, fully human IgG2 monoclonal antibody directed against OX40 (CD134), a costimulatory receptor. Intravenous ivuxolimab was administered to patients every 2 weeks at six dose levels: 0.01, 0.1, 0.3, 1.5, 3 and 10 mg/kg. Of the approximately 54 dose-escalation patients, hepatocellular carcinoma was present in 19, melanoma in around 15, renal cell carcinoma in 9 and head and neck cancer in 9. In the dose-escalation cohort, 65% to 85% of patients were male, and the mean age was around 60 years with a range of roughly 20 to 80. Patients were allowed to have had prior anti-PD-1, anti-PD-L1 or anti-CTLA-4 therapy, and approximately 40% of the dose-escalation patients had previously received checkpoint inhibitors. Partial responses occurred in three dose-escalation patients: two with cutaneous melanoma and one with hepatocellular carcinoma. Peripheral TCRbeta sequencing was intended to test whether TCR sequence diversity was altered and clonal T-cell expansion was caused by ivuxolimab. The paper reports the monotherapy dose-escalation portion (N = 52 patients) of the phase I ivuxolimab trial.

Patients with autoimmune disease history or receiving systemic immunosuppression were excluded from the trial. Peripheral blood for TCR sequencing was collected from all dose cohorts at baseline, on cycle 4 day 1, and on cycle 7 day 1. Samples came from an open-label, multicenter, first-in-human phase I dose-escalation trial of ivuxolimab. Adults with locally advanced or metastatic melanoma, renal cell carcinoma, hepatocellular carcinoma or head and neck squamous cell carcinoma were enrolled in the trial. Before TCR sequencing, CD4+ T cells and CD8+ T cells were sorted from peripheral blood as separate populations. To sequence the TCRbeta CDR3 region, genomic DNA was isolated from the sorted cells. The immunoSEQ Assay was used to sequence the TCRbeta CDR3 regions. Imported from immuneACCESS, the table was reduced by TCRdb to in-frame sequences with V and J called. These copies leave out some clones; in studies compared against another copy, an unresolved V gene accounts for under half, and the cause of the remainder is not known. This sample gives about 69,000 clones in total; around 83% of them show up just once. Approximately 2.1% of the sample goes to the ten largest clones.

V gives up 0 bases and J gives up 3 bases, and the segment between their germline ends measures 8 bases. CDR1 SGHVS and CDR2 FQNEAQ were looked up in the germline V gene. Inclusive of the bounding cysteine and phenylalanine, the CDR3 is 15 residues long. The entry retains the CDR3 DNA only, 45 bases that are in frame from base 1. The paper's findings and limits, for the study overall: At doses of 0.1 to 3.0 mg/kg, clonal expansion of both CD4+ and CD8+ T cells in blood was seen between baseline and week 6. On average, CD8+ T cells showed more expanded clones than CD4+ T cells after ivuxolimab. Low levels of normalized T-cell clonal expansion were also seen in some patients who did not respond. Antigen specificity was not determined for the clonally expanded peripheral T cells. In the 0.1-3.0 mg/kg groups, partial responders were among the patients with the lowest normalized peripheral clonal expansion, particularly in CD8+ T cells.

The chain uses TRBV7-8 and TRBJ1-4, with no confidently assigned D gene. Source: CD4+ or CD8+ T cells sorted from blood, taken in a trial of the OX40 agonist ivuxolimab. The sequence derives from an adult with an advanced solid tumor such as melanoma, head and neck, liver or kidney cancer. For the CDR3, the sequence is CASSLAGNPNEKLFF. In nucleotides, the sequence is TGTGCCAGCAGCTTAGCCGGGAACCCTAATGAAAAACTGTTTTTT.